Listed below are T cell receptor beta chains from one sample, sequenced in a study of radiation and T cells in renal cell carcinoma. Assay: immunoSEQ multiplex PCR; the TCRdb copy retains only in-frame clones and omits some. The top ten clones hold over 9% of a sample with approximately 170,000 clones, 88% of them seen once. Sequenced here: blood, sampled from a patient whose treatment included radiotherapy and nephrectomy. These receptors came from a woman aged 50 to 60 with renal cell carcinoma. The CDR3 runs from the conserved cysteine through the conserved F or W. D genes are given only for firm matches. Size tells how often a clone was seen (once, few, many) or the class of an expanded clone, and some rows leave it out.

size: once; J: TRBJ2-3; V: TRBV10-3; D: -; CDR3: CAIKSEGMGTDTQYF; DNA: TGTGCCATCAAGTCGGAGGGAATGGGTACAGATACGCAGTATTTT
size: -; J: TRBJ1-2; V: TRBV2; D: -; CDR3: CASSGDPPNYGYTF; DNA: TGTGCCAGCAGTGGGGACCCCCCTAACTATGGCTACACCTTC
size: once; J: TRBJ1-5; V: TRBV10-2; D: -; CDR3: CASSESLGGGQPQHF; DNA: TGCGCCAGCAGTGAGTCGTTGGGGGGAGGTCAGCCCCAGCATTTT
size: few; J: TRBJ1-2; V: TRBV6-1; D: -; CDR3: CASSAVEGDNYGYTF; DNA: TGTGCCAGCAGTGCCGTGGAAGGGGATAACTATGGCTACACCTTC
size: few; J: TRBJ1-5; V: TRBV6-1; D: -; CDR3: CASSEPSWRQPQHF; DNA: TGTGCCAGCAGTGAACCCTCTTGGAGGCAGCCCCAGCATTTT
size: -; J: TRBJ1-5; V: TRBV19; D: -; CDR3: CASPKQSGDAAGQPQHF; DNA: TGTGCCAGCCCCAAACAATCGGGGGACGCGGCGGGACAGCCCCAGCATTTT
size: -; J: TRBJ2-7; V: TRBV7-3; D: -; CDR3: CASSFQGGDEQYF; DNA: TGTGCCAGCAGCTTCCAGGGCGGCGACGAGCAGTACTTC
size: -; J: TRBJ2-5; V: TRBV10-3; D: TRBD1; CDR3: CAISEPGTGGGETQYF; DNA: TGTGCCATCAGTGAACCCGGGACAGGGGGCGGAGAGACCCAGTACTTC
size: -; J: TRBJ1-1; V: TRBV14; D: -; CDR3: CASSQVGGLLTEAFF; DNA: TGTGCCAGCAGCCAAGTAGGCGGGCTGCTCACTGAAGCTTTCTTT
size: -; J: TRBJ2-3; V: TRBV2; D: TRBD2; CDR3: CASSELAGGVDTQYF; DNA: TGTGCCAGCAGTGAACTAGCGGGGGGTGTAGATACGCAGTATTTT
size: -; J: TRBJ2-3; V: TRBV5-4; D: TRBD2; CDR3: CASSRRLAGGPTDTQYF; DNA: TGTGCCAGCAGTCGTAGACTAGCGGGGGGACCCACAGATACGCAGTATTTT
size: -; J: TRBJ2-7; V: TRBV6-6; D: -; CDR3: CASSYSRGRGDEQYF; DNA: TGTGCCAGCAGTTACTCGCGGGGCAGGGGAGACGAGCAGTACTTC
size: -; J: TRBJ2-7; V: TRBV7-9; D: TRBD2; CDR3: CASSPTSGGVVVEQYF; DNA: TGTGCCAGCAGCCCCACTAGCGGGGGGGTGGTAGTCGAGCAGTACTTC
size: -; J: TRBJ1-1; V: TRBV7-2; D: -; CDR3: CASSFIGDTEAFF; DNA: TGTGCCAGCAGCTTCATTGGTGACACTGAAGCTTTCTTT
size: -; J: TRBJ1-1; V: TRBV11-2; D: -; CDR3: CASSQKWGNTEAFF; DNA: TGTGCCAGCAGCCAAAAGTGGGGGAACACTGAAGCTTTCTTT
size: -; J: TRBJ1-2; V: TRBV19; D: -; CDR3: CASTSLWGDYGYTF; DNA: TGTGCCAGTACCTCTCTGTGGGGAGACTATGGCTACACCTTC